The rows below give T cell receptor beta chains drawn from one sample of a study of blood T cells in healthy people across ages. One entry per CDR3 protein, called by TCRdb with MiXCR from the 5' RACE reads. The data contain around 970,000 distinct CDR3 sequences, roughly 51% of them singletons. The sample consisted of blood. The receptors here all came from a woman in her sixties or seventies in good health. CDR3s include the opening cysteine and the closing phenylalanine or tryptophan. Clone sizes are given selectively: once, few, many, or a class where the clone is expanded.

j_gene: TRBJ2-3
len: 16
v_gene: TRBV12-3/TRBV12-4
abundance: .
CDR3aa: CASSPTRLAITDTQYF

j_gene: TRBJ1-1
len: 12
v_gene: TRBV3-1
abundance: few
CDR3aa: CASSHEGLETFF

j_gene: TRBJ2-2
len: 16
v_gene: TRBV7-2
abundance: few
CDR3aa: CASSLDRGIVTGELFF

j_gene: TRBJ2-2
len: 13
v_gene: TRBV12-3/TRBV12-4
abundance: .
CDR3aa: CASSRLSTGELFF

j_gene: TRBJ2-7
len: 15
v_gene: TRBV27
abundance: .
CDR3aa: CASSSSRDGFYEQYF

j_gene: TRBJ2-3
len: 16
v_gene: TRBV6-6
abundance: few
CDR3aa: CASTLTSGSSTDTQYF

j_gene: TRBJ2-7
len: 13
v_gene: TRBV25-1
abundance: few
CDR3aa: CASSGWTGFEQYF

j_gene: TRBJ2-3
len: 18
v_gene: TRBV7-2
abundance: .
CDR3aa: CAGSLRGLAARVTDTQYF

j_gene: TRBJ1-1
len: 14
v_gene: TRBV9
abundance: .
CDR3aa: CASTVGGEVTEAFF

j_gene: .
len: 14
v_gene: TRBV27
abundance: .
CDR3aa: CASSLLQGLYEQYF

j_gene: TRBJ2-7
len: 13
v_gene: TRBV7-9
abundance: few
CDR3aa: CASSLDREDEQYF

j_gene: TRBJ2-3
len: 13
v_gene: TRBV5-1
abundance: .
CDR3aa: CASSTLVEDTQYF

j_gene: TRBJ1-1
len: 15
v_gene: TRBV28
abundance: .
CDR3aa: CASSLIWGRDTEAFF

j_gene: .
len: 11
v_gene: TRBV5-8
abundance: .
CDR3aa: CASSLEGAQYF

j_gene: TRBJ1-5
len: 16
v_gene: TRBV10-2
abundance: .
CDR3aa: CASTPGTGGNWQPQHF

j_gene: TRBJ2-7
len: 18
v_gene: TRBV11-2
abundance: .
CDR3aa: CASSPRLAGANSSYEQYF

j_gene: .
len: 13
v_gene: TRBV29-1
abundance: .
CDR3aa: CSVVWGADNEQYF

j_gene: TRBJ1-4
len: 16
v_gene: TRBV7-8
abundance: few
CDR3aa: CASSNLRRSTNEKLFF

j_gene: TRBJ1-6
len: 16
v_gene: TRBV2
abundance: few
CDR3aa: CASSESRGIAPAPLHF

j_gene: TRBJ2-5
len: 14
v_gene: TRBV28
abundance: .
CDR3aa: CASGGGYSRETQYF

j_gene: TRBJ2-6
len: 17
v_gene: TRBV6-5
abundance: .
CDR3aa: CASSYSERALGANVLTF

j_gene: TRBJ2-7
len: 15
v_gene: TRBV21-1
abundance: .
CDR3aa: CASSRMGTGAHEQYF

j_gene: TRBJ2-7
len: 14
v_gene: TRBV7-8
abundance: .
CDR3aa: CASSLVAPGYEQYF

j_gene: TRBJ2-7
len: 17
v_gene: TRBV28
abundance: .
CDR3aa: CASSYVLAGEGTYEQYF

j_gene: TRBJ2-7
len: 12
v_gene: TRBV7-3
abundance: .
CDR3aa: CASRDVQGEQYF

j_gene: TRBJ2-6
len: 17
v_gene: TRBV27
abundance: few
CDR3aa: CASSSKTADSGANVLTF

j_gene: TRBJ2-3
len: 15
v_gene: TRBV24-1
abundance: .
CDR3aa: CATSPTSGRADTQYF

j_gene: TRBJ2-1
len: 15
v_gene: TRBV29-1
abundance: .
CDR3aa: CSVRGGLAAYNEQFF

j_gene: TRBJ2-7
len: 14
v_gene: TRBV3-1
abundance: .
CDR3aa: CASETSGVSYEQYF

j_gene: TRBJ2-5
len: 16
v_gene: TRBV3-1
abundance: .
CDR3aa: CASSQIAGSGEETQYF

j_gene: TRBJ1-1
len: 13
v_gene: TRBV20-1
abundance: once
CDR3aa: CSASTPENTEAFF

j_gene: TRBJ2-7
len: 11
v_gene: TRBV6-2/TRBV6-3
abundance: .
CDR3aa: CASSYDRGQYF

j_gene: TRBJ2-5
len: 14
v_gene: TRBV7-2
abundance: .
CDR3aa: CASSTGGLRVEQYF

j_gene: TRBJ1-2
len: 14
v_gene: TRBV5-1
abundance: .
CDR3aa: CASSRGQSNYGYTF

j_gene: TRBJ2-7
len: 15
v_gene: TRBV3-1
abundance: few
CDR3aa: CASSQDGSGAHEQYF

j_gene: TRBJ2-7
len: 15
v_gene: TRBV14
abundance: .
CDR3aa: CASSHLGTGTSEQYF

j_gene: .
len: 16
v_gene: TRBV12-3/TRBV12-4
abundance: .
CDR3aa: CTSSLGGLAVQNIQYF

j_gene: TRBJ2-3
len: 13
v_gene: TRBV4-1
abundance: once
CDR3aa: CASSQAIGDTQYF

j_gene: TRBJ2-7
len: 14
v_gene: TRBV7-2
abundance: many
CDR3aa: CASSSGLAGYEQYF

j_gene: TRBJ2-7
len: 17
v_gene: TRBV12-3/TRBV12-4
abundance: .
CDR3aa: CASSRGLAGVLSYEQYF

j_gene: TRBJ2-5
len: 15
v_gene: TRBV4-3
abundance: few
CDR3aa: CASSQDGDRGETQYF

j_gene: TRBJ2-1
len: 16
v_gene: TRBV4-3
abundance: few
CDR3aa: CASSQVRRGSYNEQFF

j_gene: TRBJ2-7
len: 15
v_gene: TRBV9
abundance: .
CDR3aa: CASSPLGLPYYGQYF

j_gene: TRBJ2-1
len: 12
v_gene: TRBV28
abundance: few
CDR3aa: CASSPRGPQQFF